The 24 T cell receptor beta chains listed next were all sequenced from one sample in a study of regulatory T cells in long-lasting Graves disease. Documented time point: persistent/refractory GD, antithyroid drugs over 5 years with positive TRAb. RNA from PBMCs was the source of the TCR library. Through Arm-PCR of CDR3 regions and iRepertoire HTBI primers, TCR beta libraries were built. MiXCR was run by TCRdb on the multiplex PCR reads, yielding one entry per CDR3 protein. The sample gives approximately 380,000 distinct CDR3 sequences, roughly 20% of which show up once; around 20% is in the top ten. The sequences come from peripheral blood mononuclear cells (PBMCs), collected when the disease was refractory, from a patient treated with antithyroid drugs. These TCRs come from a female donor with Graves disease.

On this clonotype itself: Its ends do not fully match the called genes, so a read error is possible. The chain recombines TRBV19 with TRBJ1-3; D gene unclear. The CDR3 loop spans 15 amino acids. Germline values: CDR1 LNHDA, CDR2 SQIVND (reference sequence). This CDR3 is CASSPREKTGNAIYF. The CDR3 nucleotides read TGTGCCAGTAGTCCCCGGGAGAAGACTGGAAACGCCATATATTTT.

This clonotype was seen at least ten times. The V and J genes are TRBV2 and TRBJ2-2; 9 bases are shared with TRBD2. The CDR3 extends over 15 amino acids. Germline CDR1 SNHLY, CDR2 FYNNEI. The V segment lost 2 bases and the J segment 2 bases; nucleotides outside the gene matches: 0. CDR3 residues: CASSELAGNTGELFF. Here the CDR3 DNA reads TGTGCCAGCAGTGAACTAGCGGGAAACACCGGGGAGCTGTTTTTT.

This clonotype came up many times. The rearrangement links TRBV28 to TRBJ2-7; TRBD1 aligns across 7 bases. Looked up from germline, CDR1 is MDHEN and CDR2 is SYDVKM. V lost 3 bases to trimming and J lost 0 bases; unmatched junction nucleotides: 11. The CDR3 has 17 amino acids. The CDR3 spells CASSFPTGAALSYEQYF. The CDR3 DNA is TGTGCCAGCAGTTTCCCCACAGGGGCCGCTCTCTCCTACGAGCAGTACTTC. The variable domain in full, completed from reference TRBV28 and TRBJ2-7, reads DVKVTQSSRYLVKRTGEKVFLECVQDMDHENMFWYRQDPGLGLRLIYFSYDVKMKEKGDIPEGYSVSREKKERFSLILESASTNQTSMYLCASSFPTGAALSYEQYFGPGTRLTVT.

The chain recombines TRBV12-3 or TRBV12-4 with TRBJ1-1; D is unclear. The CDR3 has 13 residues. The V end lost 3 bases, the J end lost 5 bases, and 10 bases lay between the germline ends. The CDR3 sequence: CASSFIGRTEAFF. In DNA form, the CDR3 reads TGTGCCAGCAGTTTCATAGGGAGAACTGAAGCTTTCTTT.

V is TRBV2 and J is TRBJ2-5; D is unclear. In germline, CDR1 is SNHLY, CDR2 FYNNEI. V lost 3 bases, J lost 2 bases, and 10 bases lay in between. This CDR3 contains 14 residues. The CDR3 coding sequence is TGTGCCAGCAGTGACGAGCTGGGGCAAGAGACCCAGTACTTC. As protein: CASSDELGQETQYF.

Only a few counts were recorded for this clonotype. The chain couples TRBV6-5 to TRBJ1-2, with D unresolved. V dropped 2 bases and J dropped 14 bases, with 15 bases sitting between them. The CDR3 contains 12 residues. The germline V gene has CDR1 MNHEY and CDR2 SVGAGI. The CDR3 region is CASSYAQTELTF. The CDR3 coding sequence is TGTGCCAGCAGTTACGCCCAGACGGAGTTGACCTTC.

On this clonotype: The junction departs from the called germline gene at one end, perhaps through a read error. CDR3 coding DNA: TGTGCCAGCAGCTTAGCAATGGGGGGGCCCCTGAATGGGGAGCGGTACTTC. Translation gives CASSLAMGGPLNGERYF. The gene calls are TRBV7-9 and TRBJ2-7, with D possibly being TRBD2 (7 bases). The CDR3 runs to 17 residues. In germline, CDR1 is SEHNR, CDR2 FQNEAQ (reference sequence).

This clonotype was seen more than once but under ten times. This sequence joins TRBV19 and TRBJ2-5; possible D gene TRBD1, 5 bases. This CDR3 has 15 residues. V dropped 5 bases and J dropped 3 bases, with 16 bases sitting between them. The V gene's germline CDR1 is LNHDA and CDR2 SQIVND (reference sequence). In DNA, the CDR3 is TGTGCCAGTAGTCGCGGACGGACACCTGAAGAGACCCAGTACTTC. As protein: CASSRGRTPEETQYF.

This clonotype appeared many times. V is TRBV6-1 and J is TRBJ1-5; 8 bases align to TRBD1. The V gene's germline CDR1 is MNHNS and CDR2 SASEGT. The CDR3 is 15 residues long. Trimming took 6 bases from V and 3 from J; bases not matched to a gene: 7. Here the CDR3 reads CASSLDRGNNQPQHF. The DNA for the CDR3 is TGTGCCAGCAGCCTCGACAGGGGTAACAATCAGCCCCAGCATTTT.

The V call is TRBV20-1, the J call TRBJ1-1; D possibly corresponds to TRBD1 (5 bases). This CDR3 has 12 residues. Germline V CDR1 and CDR2: DFQATT, SNEGSKA (reference sequence). V dropped 0 bases and J dropped 10 bases, with 12 bases sitting between them. The CDR3 DNA follows: TGCAGTGCTAGAGATCCCGGGGGTCGAGCTTTCTTT. Protein sequence: CSARDPGGRAFF.

This clonotype was picked up a small number of times. The V call is TRBV10-3, the J call TRBJ2-6; D uncertain. The germline V and J ends were trimmed by 11 bases and 2 bases, with 19 bases remaining between them. The CDR3 contains 16 residues. Germline CDR1 and CDR2: ENHRY and SYGVKD. In DNA, the CDR3 is TGTGCCTCTGGACCTTACCAGTCACCTGGGGCCAACGTCCTGACTTTC. Translated, it gives CASGPYQSPGANVLTF.

The rearrangement uses TRBV14 and TRBJ1-4; 8 bases map to TRBD1. CDR1 is SGHDN and CDR2 is FVKESK in the germline V gene. CDR3 length: 14 residues. J was trimmed by 8 bases and V by 6 bases; bases with no gene match: 8. This chain's CDR3 is CASRRTGLGEKLFF. The CDR3 coding sequence is TGTGCCAGCAGGCGGACAGGGCTAGGAGAAAAACTGTTTTTT.

The J gene is TRBJ1-6, the V gene TRBV24-1; D may be TRBD1 (6 bases). CDR1 is KGHDR and CDR2 is SFDVKD in the germline V gene. This CDR3 contains 17 residues. V was cut by 1 base and J by 6 bases, with 15 bases left in between. CDR3 coding DNA: TGTGCCACCAGTGATTTTGGTGTTGACAGGTCTAATTCACCCCTCCACTTT. Its protein product is CATSDFGVDRSNSPLHF.

The chain recombines TRBV7-9 with TRBJ1-4, with D perhaps matching TRBD1 (5 bases). CDR3 length equals 13 residues. The germline V gene encodes CDR1 SEHNR and CDR2 FQNEAQ (reference sequence). The V end was cut by 3 bases, the J end by 8 bases, with 10 bases between. This CDR3 is CASSFGDVEKLFF. The CDR3 nucleotides read TGTGCCAGCAGCTTTGGGGACGTCGAAAAACTGTTTTTT.

The sample holds many counts of this clonotype. The chain carries TRBV28 and TRBJ2-7; D may be TRBD2 (5 bases). V dropped 6 bases and J dropped 4 bases, with 16 bases sitting between them. This CDR3 has 14 residues. Germline V CDR1 and CDR2: MDHEN, SYDVKM. CDR3 sequence (DNA): TGTGCCAGCAGACCCCGAGAGGGATGGTACGAGCAGTACTTC. Protein: CASRPREGWYEQYF.

This rearrangement joins TRBV18 to TRBJ2-3; D is ambiguous. The CDR3 runs to 12 residues. Trimming removed 3 bases from V and 4 bases from J, with 5 bases in between. The V gene's germline CDR1 is KGHSH and CDR2 LQKENI. The DNA of the CDR3 is TGTGCCAGCTCACCGCCAGCAGATACGCAGTATTTT. Translation gives CASSPPADTQYF.

V gene TRBV6-5 combines with J gene TRBJ2-7, with 9 bases that match TRBD1. Germline assignment: CDR1 MNHEY and CDR2 SVGAGI. The CDR3 runs to 15 residues. V lost 2 bases and J lost 1; bases outside the gene matches: 3. CDR3: CASSYGTGSSYEQYF. DNA of the CDR3: TGTGCCAGCAGTTACGGGACAGGGTCGTCCTACGAGCAGTACTTC.

About this clonotype itself: The final CDR3 position lacks the conserved phenylalanine or tryptophan, pointing to a likely read error. Written as DNA, the CDR3 is TGTGCCAGCAGTATAGACCATTCACCCCTCCACTCT. Translating it yields CASSIDHSPLHS. The chain carries TRBV12-3 or TRBV12-4 and TRBJ1-6; no firm D call. The ends were cut back, 5 bases at V and 8 bases at J, with 7 bases in the middle. The CDR3 has 12 amino acids.

This clonotype occurred a few times. The V gene is TRBV19, the J gene TRBJ2-7; TRBD2 aligns across 11 bases. The length of the CDR3 is 14 residues. Germline assignment: CDR1 LNHDA and CDR2 SQIVND (reference sequence). The V segment lost 2 bases and the J segment 6 bases; nucleotides outside the gene matches: 3. The CDR3 sequence is CASSITSGRGEQYF. The DNA for the CDR3 is TGTGCCAGTAGTATAACTAGCGGGAGAGGCGAGCAGTACTTC.

This clonotype was observed a few times. The V gene is TRBV28, the J gene TRBJ1-3; a weak D match, TRBD1 (5 bases). Trimming took off 7 bases at V and 3 bases at J, with 10 bases between the two ends. This CDR3 contains 13 residues. The V gene's germline CDR1 is MDHEN and CDR2 SYDVKM. The CDR3 DNA reads TGTGCCAGCACCCCGACAGTTGGAAACACCATATATTTT. This codes for CASTPTVGNTIYF.

The chain carries TRBV5-1 and TRBJ2-5; 8 bases map to TRBD2. V lost 3 bases, J lost 2 bases, and 6 bases stayed unmatched. The length of the CDR3 is 15 residues. Germline V gene lookup returns CDR1 SGHRS and CDR2 YFSETQ. Here the CDR3 reads CASSYTGGGQETQYF. CDR3 DNA sequence: TGCGCCAGCAGCTATACGGGAGGGGGACAAGAGACCCAGTACTTC. Supplemented by reference TRBV5-1 and TRBJ2-5, the full variable domain reads KAGVTQTPRYLIKTRGQQVTLSCSPISGHRSVSWYQQTPGQGLQFLFEYFSETQRNKGNFPGRFSGRQFSNSRSEMNVSTLELGDSALYLCASSYTGGGQETQYFGPGTRLLVL.

The chain has TRBV19 and TRBJ2-5, with 7 bases fitting TRBD1. Germline V gives CDR1 LNHDA, CDR2 SQIVND (reference sequence). The trim removed 3 bases at V and 6 bases at J, leaving 10 bases unmatched. The CDR3 length is 15 residues. CDR3 DNA: TGTGCCAGTAGTATCTGGCGGCAGGGGGTGAAGACCCAGTACTTC. It is translated as CASSIWRQGVKTQYF.

The CDR3 DNA follows: TGTGCCAGCAGCTTAGCCTCCGATGTGTTCAGGCAGTATTTT. Amino acid sequence: CASSLASDVFRQYF. The chain is built from TRBV7-9 and TRBJ2-3; no clear D gene. Germline CDR1 and CDR2: SEHNR and FQNEAQ (reference sequence). This CDR3 comprises 14 residues. Trimming pared 0 bases from V and 11 bases from J, leaving 15 bases between.

The chain uses TRBV3-1 and TRBJ1-1; D is uncertain. Per the germline V gene, CDR1 is LGHDT and CDR2 is YNNKEL (reference sequence). The V end lost 1 base, the J end lost 1 base, and 10 bases lay between the germline ends. This CDR3 has 15 residues. Written as DNA, the CDR3 is TGTGCCAGCAGCCAAGGTGCGGAACCGAACACTGAAGCTTTCTTT. As protein: CASSQGAEPNTEAFF.